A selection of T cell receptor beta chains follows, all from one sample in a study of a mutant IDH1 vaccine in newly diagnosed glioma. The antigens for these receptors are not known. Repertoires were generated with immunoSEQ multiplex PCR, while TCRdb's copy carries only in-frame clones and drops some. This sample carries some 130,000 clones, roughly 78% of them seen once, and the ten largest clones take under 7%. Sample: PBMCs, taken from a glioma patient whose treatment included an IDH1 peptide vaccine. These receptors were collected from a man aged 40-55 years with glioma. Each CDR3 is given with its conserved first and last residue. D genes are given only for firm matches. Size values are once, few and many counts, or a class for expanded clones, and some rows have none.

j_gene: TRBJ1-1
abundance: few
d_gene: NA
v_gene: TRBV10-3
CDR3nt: TGTGCCACCGCCCTGAACACTGAAGCTTTCTTT
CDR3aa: CATALNTEAFF

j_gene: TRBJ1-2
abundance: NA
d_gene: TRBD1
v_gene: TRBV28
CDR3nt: TGTGCCAGCAGGGGACAGGGGAACCCATCTAACTATGGCTACACCTTC
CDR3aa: CASRGQGNPSNYGYTF

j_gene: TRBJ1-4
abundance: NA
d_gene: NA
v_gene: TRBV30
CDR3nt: TGTGCCTGGAGTTACGGGGGGTCAACTAATGAAAAACTGTTTTTT
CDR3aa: CAWSYGGSTNEKLFF

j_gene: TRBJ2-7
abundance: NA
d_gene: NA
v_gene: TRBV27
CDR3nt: TGTGCCAGCAGTTCCACGGGAAGATCCTACGAGCAGTACTTC
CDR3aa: CASSSTGRSYEQYF

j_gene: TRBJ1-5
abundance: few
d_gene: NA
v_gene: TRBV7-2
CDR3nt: TGTGCCAGCAGCTTACGGGGGAATCAGCCCCAGCATTTT
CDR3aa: CASSLRGNQPQHF

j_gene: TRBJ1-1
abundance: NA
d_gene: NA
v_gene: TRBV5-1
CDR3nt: TGCGCCAGCAGCTTAAAAGCCCAGAACACTGAAGCTTTCTTT
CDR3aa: CASSLKAQNTEAFF

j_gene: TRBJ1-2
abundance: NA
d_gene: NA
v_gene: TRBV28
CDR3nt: TGTGCCAGCAGTTTACGCCCCTCGGAGGGCTACACCTTC
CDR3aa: CASSLRPSEGYTF

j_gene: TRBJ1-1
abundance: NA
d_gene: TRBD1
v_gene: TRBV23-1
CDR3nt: TGCGCCAGCAGTCAAATGGGGACAGGGGGCAAGAACACTGAAGCTTTCTTT
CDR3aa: CASSQMGTGGKNTEAFF

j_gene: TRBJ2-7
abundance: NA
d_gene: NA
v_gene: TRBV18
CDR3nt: TGTGCCAGCTCACGCGGCTTGGACAGAGAGGGGGGCAGCTCCTACGAGCAGTACTTC
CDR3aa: CASSRGLDREGGSSYEQYF

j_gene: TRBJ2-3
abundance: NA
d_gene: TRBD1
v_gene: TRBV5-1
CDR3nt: TGCGCCAGCAGCTCCTGGACAGGAGGCACAGATACGCAGTATTTT
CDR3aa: CASSSWTGGTDTQYF

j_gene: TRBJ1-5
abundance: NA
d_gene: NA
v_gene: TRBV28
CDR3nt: TGTGCCAGCAATCAAGCGCGGCAGCCCCAGCATTTT
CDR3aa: CASNQARQPQHF

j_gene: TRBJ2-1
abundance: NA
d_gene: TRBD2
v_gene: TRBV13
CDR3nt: TGTGCCAGCAGCTTAGGGACTAGCGCTGAGCAGTTCTTC
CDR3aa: CASSLGTSAEQFF

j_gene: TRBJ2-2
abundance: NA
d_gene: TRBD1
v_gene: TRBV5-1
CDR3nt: TGCGCCAGCAGAGACAGGGGTCCCGGGGAGCTGTTTTTT
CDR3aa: CASRDRGPGELFF

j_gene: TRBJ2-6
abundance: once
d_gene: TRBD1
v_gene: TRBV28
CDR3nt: TGTGCCAGCAGTCCCGGGACAGGGTCGCCTGGGGCCAACGTCCTGACTTTC
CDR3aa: CASSPGTGSPGANVLTF

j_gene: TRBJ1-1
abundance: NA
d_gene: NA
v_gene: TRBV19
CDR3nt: TGTGCCAGTAGTATACAGGGGAAAGGATCTGAAGCTTTCTTT
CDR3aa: CASSIQGKGSEAFF

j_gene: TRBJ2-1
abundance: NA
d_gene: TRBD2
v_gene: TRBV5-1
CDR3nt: TGCGCCAGCAGCTTGGTGGCTAGCGGGTACAATGAGCAGTTCTTC
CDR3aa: CASSLVASGYNEQFF

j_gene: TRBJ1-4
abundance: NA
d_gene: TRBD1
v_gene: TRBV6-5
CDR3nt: TGTGCCAGCAGTGGACGGGACAGGGGCGATGAAAAACTGTTTTTT
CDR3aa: CASSGRDRGDEKLFF

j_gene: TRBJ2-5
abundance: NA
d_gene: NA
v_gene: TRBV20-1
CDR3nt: TGCAGTGCTTCGGCGGAGACCCAGTACTTC
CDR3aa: CSASAETQYF

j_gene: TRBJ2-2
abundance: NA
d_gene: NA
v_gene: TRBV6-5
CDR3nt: TGTGCCAGCAGTTCTCTCCGGAACAGAGCCCCCGGGGAGCTGTTTTTT
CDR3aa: CASSSLRNRAPGELFF

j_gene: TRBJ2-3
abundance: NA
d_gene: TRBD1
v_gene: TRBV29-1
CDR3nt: TGCAGCGTTACAGGGGACCTCACAGATACGCAGTATTTT
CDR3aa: CSVTGDLTDTQYF

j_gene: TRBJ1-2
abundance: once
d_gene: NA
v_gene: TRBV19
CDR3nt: TGTGCCAGTAGTTCCACACCGAAGATTGGCTACACCTTC
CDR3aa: CASSSTPKIGYTF

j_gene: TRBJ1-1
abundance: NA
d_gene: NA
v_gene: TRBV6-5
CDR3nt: TGTGCCAGCAGTTACTTCCGGCGGGACACTGAAGCTTTCTTT
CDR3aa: CASSYFRRDTEAFF

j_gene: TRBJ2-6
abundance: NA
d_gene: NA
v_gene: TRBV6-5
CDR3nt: TGTGCCAGCAGTTTCCCAGGGACTGGTGGGGCCAACGTCCTGACTTTC
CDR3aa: CASSFPGTGGANVLTF

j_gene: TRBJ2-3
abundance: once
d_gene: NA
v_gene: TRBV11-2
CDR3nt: TGTGCCAGCAGCTTAGTCGGTCTCAGGGCAGATACGCAGTATTTT
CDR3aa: CASSLVGLRADTQYF

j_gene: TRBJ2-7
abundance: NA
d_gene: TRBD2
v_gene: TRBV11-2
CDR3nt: TGTGCCAGCAGCTTAGCCCCTAGCGGGAGAAAATACGAGCAGTACTTC
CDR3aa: CASSLAPSGRKYEQYF

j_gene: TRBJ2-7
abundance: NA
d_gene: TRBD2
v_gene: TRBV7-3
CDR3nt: TGTGCCAGCAGTCCCCTCCGGACTAGAGTAGACGAGCAGTACTTC
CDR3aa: CASSPLRTRVDEQYF

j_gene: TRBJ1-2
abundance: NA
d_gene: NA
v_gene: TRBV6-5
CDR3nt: TGTGCCAGCAGGTACAGGGCGGATGGCTACACCTTC
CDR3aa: CASRYRADGYTF

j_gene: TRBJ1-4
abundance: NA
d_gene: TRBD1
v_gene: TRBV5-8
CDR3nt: TGTGCCAGCAGCTTGGCCGGACAGGGCTATGAAAAACTGTTTTTT
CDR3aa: CASSLAGQGYEKLFF

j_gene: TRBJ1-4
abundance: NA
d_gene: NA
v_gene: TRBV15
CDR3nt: TGTGCCACCAGCAGAGGGACAAGGGGGGAAGAAAAACTGTTTTTT
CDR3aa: CATSRGTRGEEKLFF

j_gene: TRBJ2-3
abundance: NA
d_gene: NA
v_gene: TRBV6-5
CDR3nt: TGTGCCAGCTTGGCTAGCAGATTCACAGATACGCAGTATTTT
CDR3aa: CASLASRFTDTQYF

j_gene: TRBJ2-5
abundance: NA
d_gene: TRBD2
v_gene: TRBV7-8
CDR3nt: TGTGCCAGCAGCAGGACTAGCGGGGACGTGGAGACCCAGTACTTC
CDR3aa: CASSRTSGDVETQYF

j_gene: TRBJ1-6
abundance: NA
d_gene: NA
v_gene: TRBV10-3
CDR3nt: TGTGCCATCAGGGAGAGGGCAGCCATCCATAATTCACCCCTCCACTTT
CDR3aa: CAIRERAAIHNSPLHF

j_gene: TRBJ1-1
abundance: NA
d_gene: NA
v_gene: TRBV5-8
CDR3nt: TGTGCCAGCAGCTCCCGGGCTCTAAAAGTTGGCACTGAAGCTTTCTTT
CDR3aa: CASSSRALKVGTEAFF

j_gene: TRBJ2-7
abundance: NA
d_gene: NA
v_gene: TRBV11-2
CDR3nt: TGTGCCAGCAGCTTAGATCCAGGGACCCGTACCTACGAGCAGTACTTC
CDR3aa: CASSLDPGTRTYEQYF

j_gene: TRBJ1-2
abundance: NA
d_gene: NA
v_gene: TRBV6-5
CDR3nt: TGTGCCAGCAGTTACTCAGCGCCCCGCCAAGGATATGGCTACACCTTC
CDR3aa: CASSYSAPRQGYGYTF

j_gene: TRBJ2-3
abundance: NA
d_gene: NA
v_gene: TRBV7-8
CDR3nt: TGTGCCAGCAGCTTACAAGATACGCAGTATTTT
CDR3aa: CASSLQDTQYF

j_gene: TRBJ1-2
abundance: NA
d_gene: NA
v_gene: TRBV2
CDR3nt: TGTGCCAGCAGTGAAGCGGGCAGGGGCTATGGCTACACCTTC
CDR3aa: CASSEAGRGYGYTF

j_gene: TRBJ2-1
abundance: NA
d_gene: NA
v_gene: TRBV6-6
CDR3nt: TGTGCCAGCAGTTACTCGAGAGGAAACAATGAGCAGTTCTTC
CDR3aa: CASSYSRGNNEQFF

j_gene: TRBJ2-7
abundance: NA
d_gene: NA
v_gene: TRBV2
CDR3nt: TGTGCCTGCAGTGACCTCTACGAGCAGTACTTC
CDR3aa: CACSDLYEQYF

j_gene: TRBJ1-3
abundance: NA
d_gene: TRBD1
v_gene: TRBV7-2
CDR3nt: TGTGCCAGCAGCTTTAGGACAGGGGCAGGAAACACCATATATTTT
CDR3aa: CASSFRTGAGNTIYF